Listed here are 15 T cell receptor beta chains from one sample, sequenced in a study of T cell repertoires in cytomegalovirus infection. TCRdb re-called the reads through MiXCR, storing one row per CDR3 protein. The sample holds 200,000 to 300,000 distinct CDR3 sequences, less than 9.5% seen once. Sequenced: PBMCs. The receptors shown here come from a human donor in good health (CMV status not recorded). Some clones in this sample may be carry-over from other donors' samples.

This clonotype was observed many times. The chain carries TRBV7-6 and TRBJ1-5; no firm D call. The V end lost 5 bases, the J end lost 3 bases, and 14 bases lay between the germline ends. CDR1 is SGHVS and CDR2 is FNYEAQ in the germline V gene. CDR3 size: 15 residues. The CDR3 reads CASSRAATPNQPQHF. The CDR3 DNA sequence: TGTGCCAGCAGCCGAGCGGCGACCCCCAATCAGCCCCAGCATTTT. Using reference TRBV7-6 and TRBJ1-5 for the parts outside the CDR3, the full variable domain is GAGVSQSPRYKVTKRGQDVALRCDPISGHVSLYWYRQALGQGPEFLTYFNYEAQQDKSGLPNDRFSAERPEGSISTLTIQRTEQRDSAMYRCASSRAATPNQPQHFGDGTRLSIL.

The sample holds many counts of this clonotype. V usage is TRBV4-2 and J usage is TRBJ1-5, with D possibly being TRBD1 (6 bases). CDR1 and CDR2 from the germline V gene are LGHNA and YNFKEQ. This CDR3 is built from 18 residues. V was pared by 0 bases and J by 6 bases, with 21 bases between. CDR3 sequence (DNA): TGTGCCAGCAGCCAAGATGGGAGTGGTCCAGGGGCCAGTCAGCCCCAGCATTTT. Its translation: CASSQDGSGPGASQPQHF.

This clonotype was found many times. This sequence joins TRBV7-8 and TRBJ2-7; D assignment may be TRBD1 or TRBD2 (5 bases each). Germline CDR1 reads SGHVS; CDR2 reads FQNEAQ. This CDR3 has 14 amino acids. V dropped 5 bases and J dropped 2 bases, with 13 bases sitting between them. CDR3 bases: TGTGCCAGCAGCCCAGGGACCCTACCCTACGAGCAGTACTTC. Translation: CASSPGTLPYEQYF.

This clonotype has a count of ten or more. The chain recombines TRBV6-2 or TRBV6-3 with TRBJ1-1, with TRBD1 matching over 8 bases. This CDR3 spans 12 amino acids. V shed 5 bases, J shed 4 bases, and the junction held 0 bases outside the gene matches. Germline CDR1 reads MNHEY; CDR2 reads SVGEGT. CDR3 residues: CASSTGGTEAFF. CDR3 DNA sequence: TGTGCCAGCAGTACAGGGGGCACTGAAGCTTTCTTT.

Only a few counts were recorded for this clonotype. This sequence joins TRBV6-2 or TRBV6-3 and TRBJ1-5; D is ambiguous. Trimming shortened V by 4 bases and J by 0 bases, and 16 bases separated the two germline ends. CDR1 is MNHEY, CDR2 SVGEGT, per germline. CDR3 length: 17 amino acids. CDR3 nucleotide sequence: TGTGCCAGCAGTTCTATGACAAGATCTTATAGCAATCAGCCCCAGCATTTT. As protein: CASSSMTRSYSNQPQHF.

The sample holds a few counts of this clonotype. The chain combines TRBV28 with TRBJ2-3; 7 nucleotides align to TRBD2. Trimming cost V 6 bases and J 3 bases; bases outside gene matches: 9. Germline V gene data show CDR1 as MDHEN and CDR2 as SYDVKM. This CDR3 spans 15 amino acids. CDR3 DNA: TGTGCCAGCAGGCCCGGGGGGTTGTTGACAGATACGCAGTATTTT. It codes for CASRPGGLLTDTQYF.

There are many counts of this clonotype. The chain links TRBV12-3 or TRBV12-4 to TRBJ2-3, with TRBD2 identical over 11 bases. CDR3 length: 19 residues. The V gene end was trimmed by 5 bases and the J gene end by 3 bases; junction bases not matched to a gene: 16. This chain's CDR3 is CASSPPSNLLAGVTDTQYF. CDR3 DNA sequence: TGTGCCAGCAGTCCACCCTCCAACTTACTAGCGGGAGTAACAGATACGCAGTATTTT.

The chain is built from TRBV14 and TRBJ2-1, with unresolved D. Germline lookup yields CDR1 SGHDN and CDR2 FVKESK. The CDR3 loop spans 15 amino acids. Trimming pared 5 bases from V and 4 bases from J, leaving 15 bases between. The CDR3 region has the DNA TGTGCCAGCAGCTACGGGCTAGTTCCATACAATGAGCAGTTCTTC. It yields the protein CASSYGLVPYNEQFF.

The chain couples TRBV19 to TRBJ2-2, with D perhaps matching TRBD1 or TRBD2 (7 bases each). The germline gives CDR1 LNHDA, CDR2 SQIVND (reference sequence). Trimming shortened V by 5 bases and J by 2 bases, and 18 bases separated the two germline ends. CDR3 length equals 17 residues. The CDR3, as DNA: TGTGCCAGTAGTGCCTCGAGCGGGACAGCTAACACCGGGGAGCTGTTTTTT. Encoded protein: CASSASSGTANTGELFF.

At least ten counts were recorded for this clonotype. The chain joins TRBV7-9 to TRBJ1-2; D unclear. The CDR3 extends over 14 amino acids. The germline CDR1 and CDR2 sequences are SEHNR and FQNEAQ (reference sequence). V lost 2 bases and J lost 4, with 11 bases in between. CDR3 sequence: CASSLQQPFYGYTF. The CDR3 region has the DNA TGTGCCAGCAGCTTACAACAGCCTTTCTATGGCTACACCTTC.

This clonotype was seen at least ten times. This rearrangement joins TRBV7-2 to TRBJ1-3; D unclear. With 5 bases removed from V and 10 bases from J, the gap between germline ends came to 12 bases. The CDR3 extends over 12 amino acids. Germline CDR1 reads SGHTA; CDR2 reads FQGNSA. CDR3 protein: CASSPFGSTIYF. In nucleotides, the CDR3 is TGTGCCAGCAGCCCCTTTGGGTCTACCATATATTTT.

This clonotype was recorded many times. The chain links TRBV7-3 to TRBJ2-2; 10 nucleotides line up with TRBD1. Looked up from germline, CDR1 is SGHTA and CDR2 is FQGTGA. The CDR3 runs 15 residues. Trimming cost V 5 bases and J 3 bases; bases outside gene matches: 3. DNA of the CDR3: TGTGCCAGCAGCCCGGGACAGGGGTACACCGGGGAGCTGTTTTTT. It codes for CASSPGQGYTGELFF.

This clonotype was observed many times. The genes are TRBV4-3 and TRBJ2-2; 7 bases align to TRBD2. The length of the CDR3 is 14 residues. V lost 4 bases and J lost 7; bases outside the gene matches: 6. Germline V gives CDR1 LGHNA, CDR2 YSLEER. As DNA, the CDR3 is TGCGCCAGCAGCCCTTTAGCGGGTAACGGGGAGCTGTTTTTT. This translates into CASSPLAGNGELFF.

The chain has TRBV14 and TRBJ2-5, with D hard to call. The ends were cut back, 2 bases at V and 1 base at J, with 14 bases in the middle. Germline CDR1 is SGHDN and CDR2 is FVKESK. The CDR3 contains 16 residues. In DNA form, the CDR3 reads TGTGCCAGCAGCCAAAATCCCGGACGGTCCCAAGAGACCCAGTACTTC. It translates to CASSQNPGRSQETQYF. The full variable domain, its missing parts supplied by reference TRBV14 and TRBJ2-5, is EAGVTQFPSHSVIEKGQTVTLRCDPISGHDNLYWYRRVMGKEIKFLLHFVKESKQDESGMPNNRFLAERTGGTYSTLKVQPAELEDSGVYFCASSQNPGRSQETQYFGPGTRLLVL.

This clonotype was counted many times. The chain is built from TRBV28 and TRBJ1-1, with a tentative D call TRBD1 (6 bases). V was pared by 2 bases and J by 5 bases, with 21 bases between. There are 17 residues in the CDR3. Germline-derived CDR1 and CDR2 are MDHEN and SYDVKM. The CDR3 nucleotides read TGTGCCAGCAGTTTAAATTTAATCGGCAGGGGCGGAACTGAAGCTTTCTTT. Its translation is CASSLNLIGRGGTEAFF.